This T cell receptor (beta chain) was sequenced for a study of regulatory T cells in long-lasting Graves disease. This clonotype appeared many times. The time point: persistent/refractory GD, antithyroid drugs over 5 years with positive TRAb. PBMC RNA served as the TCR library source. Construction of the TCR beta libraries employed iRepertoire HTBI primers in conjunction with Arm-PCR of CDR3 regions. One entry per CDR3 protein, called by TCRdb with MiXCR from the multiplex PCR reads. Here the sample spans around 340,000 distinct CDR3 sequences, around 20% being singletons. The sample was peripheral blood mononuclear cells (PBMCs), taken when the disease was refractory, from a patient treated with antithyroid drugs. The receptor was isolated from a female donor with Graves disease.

The CDR3 loop reads CASSLAAGGNYEQYF. The CDR3, as DNA: TGTGCCAGCAGCTTAGCGGCGGGAGGGAACTACGAGCAGTACTTC. The chain couples TRBV7-8 to TRBJ2-7; the match to TRBD2 covers 9 bases. This CDR3 is built from 15 residues. V gave up 0 bases and J gave up 3 bases; unmatched junction bases: 3. Per the germline V gene, CDR1 is SGHVS and CDR2 is FQNEAQ.